The sample holds a few counts of the clone carrying this T cell receptor (beta chain). What it binds is unknown. The data stem from a study of cytomegalovirus exposure and HLA in healthy donors. Study-wide results and limits: There were approximately 150 TCR beta chains listed as cytomegalovirus-associated. When analyzed later, the rates of TCR association showed variation by HLA locus, with DRB1 the most and HLA-C the fewest.

CDR1 is SGHTA and CDR2 is FQGNSA in the germline V gene. This CDR3 region has 15 residues. V lost 3 bases, J lost 8 bases, and 4 bases stayed unmatched. Primers included in the PCR were 60 Vbeta and 13 Jbeta primers. Per the original methods: An analysis that came later counted 80 million or so unique TCR beta chains, 10 million to 11 million shared. Method: immunoSEQ multiplex PCR; TCRdb's copy keeps in-frame clones and lacks some. Clone size and V and J calls were adopted from that table, with D and trimming inferred from the DNA. The data contain some 110,000 clones, roughly an eighth of them singletons.

This sequence was found in a middle-aged man in good health and CMV-seropositive. Input material: PBMCs. The chain has TRBV7-2 and TRBJ2-1; 13 positions match TRBD2. This chain's CDR3 is CASSFGLAGEYEQFF. The CDR3 nucleotides are TGTGCCAGCAGCTTTGGACTAGCGGGAGAATATGAGCAGTTCTTC.